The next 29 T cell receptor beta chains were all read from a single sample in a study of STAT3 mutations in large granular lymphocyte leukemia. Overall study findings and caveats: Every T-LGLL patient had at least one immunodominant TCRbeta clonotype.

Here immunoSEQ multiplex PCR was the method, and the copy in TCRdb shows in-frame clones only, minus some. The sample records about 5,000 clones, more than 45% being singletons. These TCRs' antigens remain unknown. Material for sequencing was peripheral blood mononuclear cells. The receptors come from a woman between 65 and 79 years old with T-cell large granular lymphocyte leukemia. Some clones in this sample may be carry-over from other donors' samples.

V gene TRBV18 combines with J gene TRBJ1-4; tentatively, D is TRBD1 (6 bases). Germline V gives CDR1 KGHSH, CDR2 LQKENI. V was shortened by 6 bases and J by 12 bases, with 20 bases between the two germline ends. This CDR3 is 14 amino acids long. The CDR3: CASSPTQGIRELFF. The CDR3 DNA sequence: TGTGCCAGCTCCCCAACACAGGGAATCCGGGAACTGTTTTTT.

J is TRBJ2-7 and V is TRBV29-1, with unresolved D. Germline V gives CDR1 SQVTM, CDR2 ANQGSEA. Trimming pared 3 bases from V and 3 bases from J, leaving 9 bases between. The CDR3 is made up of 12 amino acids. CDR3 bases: TGCAGCGTTGAGGACGGTTACTACGAGCAGTACTTC. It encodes CSVEDGYYEQYF.

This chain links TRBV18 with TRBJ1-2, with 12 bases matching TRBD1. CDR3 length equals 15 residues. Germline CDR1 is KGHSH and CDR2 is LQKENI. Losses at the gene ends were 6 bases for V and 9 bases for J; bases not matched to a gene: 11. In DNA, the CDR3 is TGTGCCAGCTCCCCCGGGACAGGGGGCAAGGGTAGCTACACCTTC. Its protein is CASSPGTGGKGSYTF.

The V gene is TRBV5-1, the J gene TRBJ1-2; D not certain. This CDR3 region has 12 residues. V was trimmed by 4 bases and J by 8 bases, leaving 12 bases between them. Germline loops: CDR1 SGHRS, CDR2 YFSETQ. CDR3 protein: CASSVGPSGYTF. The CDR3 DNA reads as TGCGCCAGCAGCGTGGGCCCCTCAGGCTACACCTTC.

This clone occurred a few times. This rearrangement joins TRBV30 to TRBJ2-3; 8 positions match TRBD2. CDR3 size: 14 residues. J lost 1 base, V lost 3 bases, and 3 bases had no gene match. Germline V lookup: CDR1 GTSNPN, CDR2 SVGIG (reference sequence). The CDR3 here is CAWRGLVGTDTQYF. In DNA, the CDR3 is TGTGCCTGGAGGGGACTAGTCGGCACAGATACGCAGTATTTT.

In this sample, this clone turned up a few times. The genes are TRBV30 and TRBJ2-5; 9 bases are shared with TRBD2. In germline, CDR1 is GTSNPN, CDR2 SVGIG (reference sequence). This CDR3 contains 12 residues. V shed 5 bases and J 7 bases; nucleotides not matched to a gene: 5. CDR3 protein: CAWGTAGGTQYF. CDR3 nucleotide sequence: TGTGCCTGGGGGACAGCGGGAGGGACCCAGTACTTC.

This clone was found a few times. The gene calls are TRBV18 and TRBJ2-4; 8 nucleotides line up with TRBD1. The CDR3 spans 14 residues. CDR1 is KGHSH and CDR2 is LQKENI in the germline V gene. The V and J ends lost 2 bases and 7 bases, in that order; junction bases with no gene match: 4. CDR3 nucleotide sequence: TGTGCCAGCTCACCAGCAGGGGGCTCGAACATTCAGTACTTC. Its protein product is CASSPAGGSNIQYF. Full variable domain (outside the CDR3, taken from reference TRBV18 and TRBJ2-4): NAGVMQNPRHLVRRRGQEARLRCSPMKGHSHVYWYRQLPEEGLKFMVYLQKENIIDESGMPKERFSAEFPKEGPSILRIQQVVRGDSAAYFCASSPAGGSNIQYFGAGTRLSVL.

The CDR3 bases are TGCGCCAGCAGCTTGTTTCAGGGGAGGGACACTGAAGCTTTCTTT. Amino acid sequence: CASSLFQGRDTEAFF. The chain links TRBV5-1 to TRBJ1-1; a weak D match, TRBD1 (6 bases). Germline loops: CDR1 SGHRS, CDR2 YFSETQ. Between the trimmed V and J ends, which lost 1 base and 3 bases, there was a span of 13 bases. The CDR3 is 15 residues long.

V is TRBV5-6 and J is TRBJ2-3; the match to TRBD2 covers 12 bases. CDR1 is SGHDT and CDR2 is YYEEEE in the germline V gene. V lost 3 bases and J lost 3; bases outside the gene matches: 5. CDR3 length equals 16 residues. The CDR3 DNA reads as TGTGCCAGCAGCTCGCTAGCGGGAGGGTGGACAGATACGCAGTATTTT. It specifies CASSSLAGGWTDTQYF.

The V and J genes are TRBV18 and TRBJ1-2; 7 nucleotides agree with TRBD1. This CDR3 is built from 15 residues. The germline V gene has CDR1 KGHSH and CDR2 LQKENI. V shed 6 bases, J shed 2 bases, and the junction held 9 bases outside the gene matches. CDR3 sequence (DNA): TGTGCCAGCTCGTCCCGGGAGGGACAGAACTATGGCTACACCTTC. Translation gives CASSSREGQNYGYTF.

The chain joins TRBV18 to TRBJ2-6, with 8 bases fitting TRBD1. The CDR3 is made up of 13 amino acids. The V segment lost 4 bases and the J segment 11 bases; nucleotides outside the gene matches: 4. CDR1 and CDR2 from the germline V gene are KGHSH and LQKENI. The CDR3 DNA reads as TGTGCCAGCTCACGCGCGACAGGGGACGTCCTGACTTTC. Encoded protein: CASSRATGDVLTF.

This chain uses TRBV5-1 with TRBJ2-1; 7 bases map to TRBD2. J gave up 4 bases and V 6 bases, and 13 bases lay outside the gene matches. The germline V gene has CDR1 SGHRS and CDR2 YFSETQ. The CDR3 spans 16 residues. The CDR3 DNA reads TGCGCCAGCACCCTGGACGGGGGGACCTATTACAATGAGCAGTTCTTC. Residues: CASTLDGGTYYNEQFF.

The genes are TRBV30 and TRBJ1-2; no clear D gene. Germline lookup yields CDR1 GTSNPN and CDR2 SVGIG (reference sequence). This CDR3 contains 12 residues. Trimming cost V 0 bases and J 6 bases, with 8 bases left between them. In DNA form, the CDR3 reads TGTGCCTGGAGTGTACGGGGAGATGGCTACACCTTC. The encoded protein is CAWSVRGDGYTF.

Written as DNA, the CDR3 is TGTGCCTGGAGTCCTGGGATACGGGAGACCCAGTACTTC. It specifies CAWSPGIRETQYF. This sequence joins TRBV30 and TRBJ2-5; D remains ambiguous. CDR1 is GTSNPN and CDR2 is SVGIG in the germline V gene (reference sequence). V shed 2 bases and J shed 5 bases, with 12 bases lying between them. The length of the CDR3 is 13 residues.

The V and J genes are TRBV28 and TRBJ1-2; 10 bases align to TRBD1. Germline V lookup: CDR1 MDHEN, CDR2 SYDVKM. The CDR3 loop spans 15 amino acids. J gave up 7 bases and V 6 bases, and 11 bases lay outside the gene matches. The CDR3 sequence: CASSSPDRGFFGYTF. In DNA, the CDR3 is TGTGCCAGCAGCTCGCCGGACAGGGGGTTCTTTGGCTACACCTTC.

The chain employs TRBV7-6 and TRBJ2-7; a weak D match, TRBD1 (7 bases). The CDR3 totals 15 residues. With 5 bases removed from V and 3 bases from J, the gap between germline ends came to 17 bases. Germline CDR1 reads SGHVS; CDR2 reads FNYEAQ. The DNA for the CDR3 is TGTGCCAGCAGCCAACAGAGGCAGGGGGGCTACGAGCAGTACTTC. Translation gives CASSQQRQGGYEQYF.

The CDR3 here is CASTLDPYEQYF. The CDR3 DNA sequence: TGTGCCAGCACCCTTGACCCCTACGAGCAGTACTTC. The chain recombines TRBV6-6 with TRBJ2-7; no clear D. This CDR3 has 12 residues. V was pared by 7 bases and J by 2 bases, with 9 bases between. In germline, CDR1 is MNHNY, CDR2 SVGAGI (reference sequence).

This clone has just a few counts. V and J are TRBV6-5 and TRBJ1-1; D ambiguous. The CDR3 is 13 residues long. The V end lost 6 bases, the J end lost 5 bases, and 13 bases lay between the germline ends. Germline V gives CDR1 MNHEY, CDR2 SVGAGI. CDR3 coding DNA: TGTGCCAGCAGGCGCCATCGATCGACTGAAGCTTTCTTT. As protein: CASRRHRSTEAFF.

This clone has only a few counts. CDR3 protein: CASSPTGATSYEQYF. The CDR3 region has the DNA TGTGCCAGCAGCCCGACCGGGGCTACCTCCTACGAGCAGTACTTC. J is TRBJ2-7 and V is TRBV5-6; either TRBD1 or TRBD2 may fit D (5 bases each). The V gene's germline CDR1 is SGHDT and CDR2 YYEEEE. This CDR3 has 15 residues. V lost 4 bases and J 0 bases, leaving 14 bases between the germline ends.

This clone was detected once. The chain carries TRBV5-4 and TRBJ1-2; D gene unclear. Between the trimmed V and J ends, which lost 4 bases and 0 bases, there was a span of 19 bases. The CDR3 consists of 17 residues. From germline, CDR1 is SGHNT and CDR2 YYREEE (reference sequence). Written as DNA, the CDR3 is TGTGCCAGCAGCCAGGACCCGACCGTACTCGCTAACTATGGCTACACCTTC. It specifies CASSQDPTVLANYGYTF.

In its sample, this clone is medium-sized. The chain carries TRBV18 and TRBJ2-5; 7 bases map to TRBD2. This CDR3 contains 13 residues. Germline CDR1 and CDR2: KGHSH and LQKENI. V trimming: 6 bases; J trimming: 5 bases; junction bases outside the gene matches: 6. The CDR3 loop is CASSLTGGETQYF. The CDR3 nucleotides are TGTGCCAGCTCCCTAACCGGGGGGGAGACCCAGTACTTC.

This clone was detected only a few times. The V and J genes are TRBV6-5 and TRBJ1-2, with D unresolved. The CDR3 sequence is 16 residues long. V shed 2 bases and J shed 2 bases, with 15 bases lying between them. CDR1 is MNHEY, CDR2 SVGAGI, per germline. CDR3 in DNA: TGTGCCAGCAGTTACGGCCCCGGCGACATGAACTATGGCTACACCTTC. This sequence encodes CASSYGPGDMNYGYTF.

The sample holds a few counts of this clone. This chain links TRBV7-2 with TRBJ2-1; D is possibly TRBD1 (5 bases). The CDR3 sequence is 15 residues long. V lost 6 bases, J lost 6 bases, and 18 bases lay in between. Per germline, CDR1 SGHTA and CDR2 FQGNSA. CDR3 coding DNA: TGTGCCAGCAGATTTGCGACAGCACGGGCCAATGAGCAGTTCTTC. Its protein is CASRFATARANEQFF.

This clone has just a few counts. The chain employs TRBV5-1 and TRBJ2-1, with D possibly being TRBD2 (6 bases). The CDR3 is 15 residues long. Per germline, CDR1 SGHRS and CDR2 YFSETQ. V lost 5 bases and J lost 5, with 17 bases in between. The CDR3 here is CASRPRFGTDNEQFF. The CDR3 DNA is TGCGCCAGCAGACCGCGTTTCGGGACTGACAATGAGCAGTTCTTC.

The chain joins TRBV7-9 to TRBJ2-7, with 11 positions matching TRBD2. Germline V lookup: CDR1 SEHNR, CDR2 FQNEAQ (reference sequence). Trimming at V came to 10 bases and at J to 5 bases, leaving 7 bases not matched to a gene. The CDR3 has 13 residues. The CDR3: CATQLAGDHEQYF. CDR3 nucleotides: TGTGCCACCCAACTAGCGGGAGATCACGAGCAGTACTTC.

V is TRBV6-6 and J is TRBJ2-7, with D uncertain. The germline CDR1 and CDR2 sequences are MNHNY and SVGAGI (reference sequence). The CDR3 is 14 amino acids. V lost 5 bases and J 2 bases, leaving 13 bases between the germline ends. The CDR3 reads CASSPTPPPYEQYF. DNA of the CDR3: TGTGCCAGCAGTCCGACGCCTCCTCCCTACGAGCAGTACTTC.

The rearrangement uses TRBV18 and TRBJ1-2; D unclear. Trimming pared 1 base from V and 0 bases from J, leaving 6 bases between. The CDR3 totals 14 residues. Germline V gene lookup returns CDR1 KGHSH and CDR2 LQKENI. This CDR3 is CASSPQKSNYGYTF. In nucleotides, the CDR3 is TGTGCCAGCTCACCACAGAAGTCTAACTATGGCTACACCTTC.

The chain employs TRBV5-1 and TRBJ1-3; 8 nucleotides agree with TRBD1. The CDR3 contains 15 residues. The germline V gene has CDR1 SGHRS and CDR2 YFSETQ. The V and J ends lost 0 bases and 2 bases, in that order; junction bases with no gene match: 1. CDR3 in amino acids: CASSLGQGTGNTIYF. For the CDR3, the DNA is TGCGCCAGCAGCTTGGGACAGGGGACTGGAAACACCATATATTTT.

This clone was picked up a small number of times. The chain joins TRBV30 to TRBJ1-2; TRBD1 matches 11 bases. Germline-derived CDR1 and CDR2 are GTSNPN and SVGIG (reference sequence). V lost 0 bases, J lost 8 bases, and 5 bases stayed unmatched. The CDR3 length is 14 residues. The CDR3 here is CAWSVRGTGGGYTF. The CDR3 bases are TGTGCCTGGAGTGTACGGGGGACAGGGGGAGGCTACACCTTC.